This TCR beta chain was identified in a study of T-cell reconstitution after alpha-beta-depleted transplantation in children. Whole-study results and caveats: T-cell numbers and diversity, one year after transplant, stemmed largely from T cells that were newly produced. Where alpha-beta T cells came from about two months after transplant was reportedly several hundred expanded graft clones. Surviving recipient T cells and thymic progenitors underlay high day-60 TCRbeta diversity in some patients.

Library preparation (for TCRbeta) was performed with unique molecular identifiers. TCRdb re-derived calls from the PCR reads in MiXCR, one entry per CDR3 protein. The sample consists of a few hundred thousand distinct CDR3 sequences, 25% to 30% of them appearing once. With regard to this clonotype: The antigen is unknown.

The sample here was PBMCs, taken before TCRalphabeta/CD19-depleted stem cell transplant. The sequence was collected from a boy in the first two years of life with Wiskott-Aldrich syndrome, due to receive a stem cell transplant.

The CDR3 DNA sequence: TGCGCCAGCAGCTTGATCGGGGGCATCGGTCAGCCCCAGCATTTT. Residues: CASSLIGGIGQPQHF. The rearrangement links TRBV5-1 to TRBJ1-5, with D possibly matching TRBD1 (6 bases). V lost 1 base, J lost 6 bases, and 14 bases lay in between. In germline, CDR1 is SGHRS, CDR2 YFSETQ. CDR3 length: 15 amino acids.